The 26 T cell receptor beta chains below come from one sample, sequenced in a study of low-dose radiotherapy and immunotherapy resistance in tumors. Priming of first-strand cDNA relied on TRAV- and TRBV-specific primers (covering alpha and beta chains). The PCR that amplified TCRs ran for 20 cycles, relying on a constant-region primer and a V-primer adapter. Via MiXCR, TCRdb re-called the reads, giving one row per CDR3 protein. In the table there are 85,000 to 100,000 distinct CDR3 sequences, 9.4% of which are singletons. Specified time point: before trial treatment. Sequenced material: PBMCs, taken before treatment. The receptor source for this set is a male donor with prostate cancer.

This clonotype was picked up many times. J is TRBJ2-2 and V is TRBV19; D may be TRBD1 (6 bases). The CDR3 consists of 15 residues. CDR1 and CDR2 from the germline V gene are LNHDA and SQIVND (reference sequence). Trimming left V 5 bases short and J 3 bases short, with 13 bases between. The CDR3 DNA sequence: TGTGCCAGTAGTTCCCAGGGGACCTACACCGGGGAGCTGTTTTTT. Translating gives CASSSQGTYTGELFF.

This clonotype was detected ten times or more. The rearrangement uses TRBV29-1 and TRBJ1-1, with TRBD1 matching over 8 bases. The V segment lost 5 bases and the J segment 1 base; nucleotides outside the gene matches: 3. Germline V gene sequence: CDR1 SQVTM, CDR2 ANQGSEA. The CDR3 is 13 amino acids. The CDR3 here is CSVNRGSNTEAFF. The CDR3 DNA reads TGCAGCGTTAACAGGGGGTCGAACACTGAAGCTTTCTTT.

This clonotype was found many times. The rearrangement uses TRBV6-5 and TRBJ1-5, with D possibly being TRBD1 (5 bases). V was clipped by 0 bases and J by 4 bases, with 10 bases between them. CDR1 and CDR2 from the germline V gene are MNHEY and SVGAGI. The CDR3 spans 15 residues. The CDR3 DNA sequence: TGTGCCAGCAGTTACTCGCGCAAGGGGAATCAGCCCCAGCATTTT. Encoded protein: CASSYSRKGNQPQHF.

The table lists this clonotype with many counts. The chain recombines TRBV7-3 with TRBJ2-1; 8 bases are shared with TRBD2. Germline-derived CDR1 and CDR2 are SGHTA and FQGTGA. With 5 bases clipped from V and 4 bases from J, the junction kept 10 bases outside the gene matches. The CDR3 sequence is 16 residues long. This chain's CDR3 is CASSENSGSGYNEQFF. The CDR3 nucleotides are TGTGCCAGCAGCGAGAACAGCGGGAGTGGGTACAATGAGCAGTTCTTC. The entire variable domain, with the rest obtained from reference TRBV7-3 and TRBJ2-1, is as follows: GAGVSQTPSNKVTEKGKYVELRCDPISGHTALYWYRQSLGQGPEFLIYFQGTGAADDSGLPNDRFFAVRPEGSVSTLKIQRTERGDSAVYLCASSENSGSGYNEQFFGPGTRLTVL.

The table lists this clonotype with many counts. This sequence joins TRBV29-1 and TRBJ2-7, with 9 bases lining up with TRBD1. J was trimmed by 4 bases and V by 5 bases; bases with no gene match: 3. The CDR3 has 12 amino acids. CDR1 is SQVTM and CDR2 is ANQGSEA in the germline V gene. The CDR3 nucleotides read TGCAGCGTTCAGGGACAGGGATACGAGCAGTACTTC. Encoded protein: CSVQGQGYEQYF.

The genes are TRBV5-1 and TRBJ2-7; TRBD2 might be the D (5 bases). V was shortened by 0 bases and J by 9 bases, with 19 bases between the two germline ends. The V gene's germline CDR1 is SGHRS and CDR2 YFSETQ. CDR3 length: 15 amino acids. The CDR3 sequence: CASSLAGGLDEGQYF. As DNA, the CDR3 is TGCGCCAGCAGCTTGGCCGGAGGCTTGGACGAGGGGCAGTACTTC.

This clonotype came up many times. The chain has TRBV5-5 and TRBJ1-5; the match to TRBD1 covers 9 bases. Germline values: CDR1 SGHKS, CDR2 YYEKEE (reference sequence). The trim removed 2 bases at V and 1 base at J, leaving 22 bases unmatched. The CDR3 is 22 amino acids. In DNA form, the CDR3 reads TGTGCCAGCAGCTTAAGGTTTATGGGACAGGGAGAATGGGTTGGGAGCAATCAGCCCCAGCATTTT. Protein product: CASSLRFMGQGEWVGSNQPQHF.

This clonotype came up many times. The CDR3 here is CASRGQVDTGELFF. CDR3 DNA sequence: TGTGCCAGCAGGGGACAGGTGGACACCGGGGAGCTGTTTTTT. The genes are TRBV6-2 or TRBV6-3 and TRBJ2-2; TRBD1 matches 8 bases. V gave up 6 bases and J gave up 3 bases; unmatched junction bases: 3. In germline, CDR1 is MNHEY, CDR2 SVGEGT. The CDR3 is made up of 14 amino acids.

The rearrangement joins TRBV5-5 to TRBJ2-1; tentatively, D is TRBD1 (5 bases). CDR3 length: 13 residues. The V end lost 4 bases, the J end lost 7 bases, and 12 bases lay between the germline ends. Germline CDR1 is SGHKS and CDR2 is YYEKEE (reference sequence). The CDR3 DNA follows: TGTGCCAGCAGCCAGGGTTTAGGAAATGAGCAGTTCTTC. Translating it yields CASSQGLGNEQFF.

This clonotype came up many times. The J gene is TRBJ2-2, the V gene TRBV28; TRBD1 aligns across 9 bases. Germline CDR1 MDHEN, CDR2 SYDVKM. J lost 4 bases, V lost 6 bases, and 6 bases had no gene match. CDR3 length equals 15 residues. The CDR3 region is CASRAGTGPTGELFF. The DNA for the CDR3 is TGTGCCAGCAGGGCCGGGACAGGGCCCACCGGGGAGCTGTTTTTT.

Worth noting for this clonotype: With only one base between it and a far larger clone, this is likely a read error. The chain couples TRBV20-1 to TRBJ2-4; 9 nucleotides line up with TRBD2. CDR1 and CDR2 (germline): DFQATT, SNEGSKA (reference sequence). CDR3 length: 12 amino acids. The junction had 7 bases not matched to a gene; V was cut back by 3 bases and J by 13 bases. CDR3 region: CSARSGRFEQYF. For the CDR3, the DNA is TGCAGTGCTAGGAGCGGGAGGTTTGAGCAGTACTTC.

This clonotype showed up many times. This chain joins TRBV20-1 and TRBJ1-5, with 9 bases fitting TRBD1. V dropped 4 bases and J dropped 4; count of bases not matched to a gene: 5. Germline CDR1 reads DFQATT; CDR2 reads SNEGSKA (reference sequence). The CDR3 totals 14 residues. In DNA form, the CDR3 reads TGCAGTGCTACTTTAGGGACAGGGAATCAGCCCCAGCATTTT. It codes for CSATLGTGNQPQHF.

This clonotype came up many times. The J gene is TRBJ1-4, the V gene TRBV28; 8 nucleotides align to TRBD1. CDR1 and CDR2 (germline): MDHEN, SYDVKM. The CDR3 has 14 residues. Trimming took 6 bases from V and 5 from J; bases not matched to a gene: 5. CDR3 coding DNA: TGTGCCAGCAGGCGAGGACAGGGAAATGAAAAACTGTTTTTT. Translating gives CASRRGQGNEKLFF.

A remark on this clonotype: This sequence is one base from a far larger clone and is likely a read error. The chain recombines TRBV9 with TRBJ2-4; 8 bases map to TRBD2. Germline CDR1 and CDR2: SGDLS and YYNGEE. This CDR3 contains 15 residues. Unmatched junction bases numbered 16, after V lost 4 bases and J lost 13 bases. CDR3 nucleotide sequence: TGTGCCAGCAGCTCTCCGGGACTAGGGAACAATGAGCAGTACTTC. Residues: CASSSPGLGNNEQYF.

The rearrangement links TRBV24-1 to TRBJ1-1, with D maybe TRBD1 (5 bases). Germline V gene lookup returns CDR1 KGHDR and CDR2 SFDVKD. Trimming pared 8 bases from V and 1 base from J, leaving 10 bases between. This CDR3 comprises 13 residues. In nucleotides, the CDR3 is TGTGCCACCACCGACAGTGGGAACACTGAAGCTTTCTTT. This gives the protein CATTDSGNTEAFF.

This clonotype was observed many times. The chain combines TRBV13 with TRBJ1-1, with 9 bases that match TRBD1. This CDR3 contains 13 residues. J gave up 11 bases and V 5 bases, and 9 bases lay outside the gene matches. Per the germline V gene, CDR1 is PRHDT and CDR2 is FYEKMQ (reference sequence). CDR3 DNA: TGTGCCAGCAGCCCACGAGGACAGGGGAGTGCTTTCTTT. Its translation is CASSPRGQGSAFF.

This clonotype was seen repeatedly, ten times or more. The J gene is TRBJ1-6, the V gene TRBV4-3; D not certain. The CDR3 has 13 amino acids. The germline CDR1 and CDR2 sequences are LGHNA and YSLEER. Trimming took 5 bases from V and 7 from J, leaving 9 bases between them. This chain's CDR3 is CASSGDRNSPLHF. The CDR3 nucleotides read TGCGCCAGCAGCGGGGATCGGAATTCACCCCTCCACTTT.

Ten or more counts support this clonotype. This chain uses TRBV18 with TRBJ2-7; D is undetermined. V lost 2 bases and J 6 bases, leaving 5 bases between the germline ends. This CDR3 is built from 11 residues. CDR1 is KGHSH and CDR2 is LQKENI in the germline V gene. The CDR3 sequence: CASSPDREQYF. The DNA of the CDR3 is TGTGCCAGCTCACCAGATCGCGAGCAGTACTTC.

The sample holds many counts of this clonotype. V and J are TRBV29-1 and TRBJ2-1; 12 positions match TRBD1. The CDR3 has 15 amino acids. Germline CDR1 reads SQVTM; CDR2 reads ANQGSEA. Trimming cost V 5 bases and J 4 bases; bases outside gene matches: 6. CDR3 bases: TGCAGCGTTCCCGGGACAGGGGGCTTTTACAATGAGCAGTTCTTC. The encoded protein is CSVPGTGGFYNEQFF.

At least ten counts were recorded for this clonotype. V gene TRBV28 combines with J gene TRBJ2-7, with 7 bases identical to TRBD2. J was trimmed by 2 bases and V by 5 bases; bases with no gene match: 21. Germline V CDR1 and CDR2: MDHEN, SYDVKM. This CDR3 has 19 residues. The CDR3 here is CASSPSVGGSPGNTYEQYF. The CDR3 nucleotides are TGTGCCAGCAGTCCCAGCGTAGGCGGGAGTCCCGGGAACACCTACGAGCAGTACTTC.

This clonotype appeared many times. This chain joins TRBV5-1 and TRBJ2-7, with 7 bases aligning to TRBD1. Germline CDR1 and CDR2: SGHRS and YFSETQ. This CDR3 has 15 residues. Trimming at V came to 4 bases and at J to 0 bases, leaving 7 bases not matched to a gene. The CDR3 sequence: CASSLGQTSSYEQYF. The CDR3 DNA reads as TGCGCCAGCAGCCTGGGACAGACGAGCTCCTACGAGCAGTACTTC.

This clonotype occurred many times. The V and J genes are TRBV7-9 and TRBJ2-5; 7 bases are a match to TRBD1. Per the germline V gene, CDR1 is SEHNR and CDR2 is FQNEAQ (reference sequence). This CDR3 contains 16 residues. Germline trimming cut 0 bases from V and 0 bases from J; bases unmatched to any gene: 4. In nucleotides, the CDR3 is TGTGCCAGCAGCTTAGCGAGGGGGACAGACCAAGAGACCCAGTACTTC. Protein: CASSLARGTDQETQYF.

The table lists this clonotype with many counts. The chain combines TRBV18 with TRBJ1-2; the D is unclear. The CDR3 contains 16 residues. Germline values: CDR1 KGHSH, CDR2 LQKENI. V shed 3 bases and J shed 5 bases, with 19 bases lying between them. The CDR3 sequence: CASSPSVDGGGYGYTF. CDR3 nucleotides: TGTGCCAGCTCACCCTCTGTGGACGGAGGAGGTTATGGCTACACCTTC.

In its sample, this clonotype was seen many times. The chain has TRBV7-9 and TRBJ2-3; 7 bases align to TRBD2. V shed 3 bases, J shed 1 base, and the junction held 4 bases outside the gene matches. CDR1 and CDR2 (germline): SEHNR, FQNEAQ (reference sequence). The CDR3 contains 15 residues. CDR3 sequence: CASSFLLAGTDTQYF. CDR3 DNA: TGTGCCAGCAGCTTCCTGCTAGCGGGCACAGATACGCAGTATTTT.

This clonotype was counted ten times or more. This chain joins TRBV19 and TRBJ2-5, with 7 bases lining up with TRBD2. Germline V gives CDR1 LNHDA, CDR2 SQIVND (reference sequence). V shed 11 bases, J shed 5 bases, and the junction held 8 bases outside the gene matches. The CDR3 has 12 residues. This CDR3 reads CAARGAGETQYF. DNA for the CDR3: TGTGCCGCCCGAGGAGCGGGGGAGACCCAGTACTTC.

The V gene is TRBV6-5, the J gene TRBJ2-1, with 8 bases fitting TRBD1. The V gene's germline CDR1 is MNHEY and CDR2 SVGAGI. Unmatched junction bases numbered 4, after V lost 4 bases and J lost 5 bases. CDR3 size: 14 residues. CDR3 protein: CASSWDRKNNEQFF. The CDR3 DNA reads TGTGCCAGCAGTTGGGACAGGAAAAACAATGAGCAGTTCTTC.